This T cell receptor (beta chain) was captured in a study of CD8 T cells in Susac syndrome. V was clipped by 4 bases and J by 1 base; unmatched bases: 4. This CDR3 has 14 residues. Per the germline V gene, CDR1 is SGHNT and CDR2 is YYREEE (reference sequence). This clonotype showed up just a few times. RNA in amounts of roughly 0.5 to 1 ug was reverse transcribed with random hexamers. TCRdb reprocessed the immunoSEQ multiplex PCR reads via MiXCR and lists one record per CDR3 protein. The sample shows some 150,000 distinct CDR3 sequences, roughly 95% of them seen only once. Sequencing input: CD4+ T cells from PBMCs. This clonotype originated in a human donor with Susac syndrome. The chain is built from TRBV5-4 and TRBJ2-5, with 7 bases lining up with TRBD1. CDR3 nucleotides: TGTGCCAGCAGCCCAGGGACAGCCCAAGAGACCCAGTACTTC. As protein: CASSPGTAQETQYF.